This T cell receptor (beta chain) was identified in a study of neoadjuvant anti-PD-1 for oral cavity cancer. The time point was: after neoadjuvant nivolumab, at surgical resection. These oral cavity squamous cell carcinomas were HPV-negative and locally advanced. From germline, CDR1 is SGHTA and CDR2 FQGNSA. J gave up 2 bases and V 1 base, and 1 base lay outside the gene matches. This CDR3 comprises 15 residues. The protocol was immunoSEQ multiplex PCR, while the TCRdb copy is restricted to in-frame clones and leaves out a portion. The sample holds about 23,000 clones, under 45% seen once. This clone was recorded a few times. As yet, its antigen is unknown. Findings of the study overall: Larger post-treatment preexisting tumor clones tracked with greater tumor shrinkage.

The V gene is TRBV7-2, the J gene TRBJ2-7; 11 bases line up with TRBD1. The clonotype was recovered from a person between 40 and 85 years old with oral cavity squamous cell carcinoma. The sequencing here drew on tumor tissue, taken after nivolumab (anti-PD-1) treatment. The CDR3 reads CASSLEGQGAYEQYF. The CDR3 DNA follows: TGTGCCAGCAGCTTAGAGGGACAGGGGGCCTACGAGCAGTACTTC. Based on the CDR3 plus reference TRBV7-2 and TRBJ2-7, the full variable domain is GAGVSQSPSNKVTEKGKDVELRCDPISGHTALYWYRQSLGQGLEFLIYFQGNSAPDKSGLPSDRFSAERTGGSVSTLTIQRTQQEDSAVYLCASSLEGQGAYEQYFGPGTRLTVT.